The present T cell receptor beta chain was sequenced within a study of T cells in Graves' hyperthyroidism and ophthalmopathy. Germline loops: CDR1 MNHEY, CDR2 SMNVEV (reference sequence). Between the trimmed V and J ends, which lost 2 bases and 0 bases, there was a span of 14 bases. The CDR3 runs to 17 residues. From RNA transcripts, TCR beta CDR3 regions were amplified. A set of HTBI primers served as the primers for a first-round RT-PCR of the TCR CDR3. TCRdb fed the multiplex PCR reads into MiXCR, producing one record per CDR3 protein. The profile covers a few hundred thousand distinct CDR3 sequences, with approximately 20% appearing a single time and about 4% taken by the ten largest. At least ten counts were recorded for this clonotype.

V is TRBV27 and J is TRBJ1-5; maybe TRBD1 (5 bases). The sample consisted of blood. This clonotype was sampled from a woman between 18 and 29 years old with Graves' hyperthyroidism. The DNA of the CDR3 is TGTGCCAGCAGTTTAATCGGGACGTGGTCTAGCAATCAGCCCCAGCATTTT. It codes for CASSLIGTWSSNQPQHF.